These 12 T cell receptor beta chains were sequenced from one sample in a study of Ad26.COV2.S vaccination and SARS-CoV-2 variants. The repertoire was sequenced with immunoSEQ multiplex PCR; TCRdb's copy has only in-frame clones and lacks some. Of roughly 390,000 clones in the sample, roughly nine tenths were seen once. As for treatment: some 20 received Ad26.COV2.S at low or high dose, single or two shots; roughly 5 received placebo; per-sample allocation not given. Each sample was drawn 63 days after the first injection (of vaccine or placebo). The starting material was peripheral blood, obtained in a trial of Ad26.COV2.S vaccine versus placebo. The receptors derive from a person between 18 and 65 years old who received the Ad26.COV2.S COVID-19 vaccine or a placebo.

The chain uses TRBV27 and TRBJ2-7; D is ambiguous. This CDR3 has 11 residues. The germline V gene encodes CDR1 MNHEY and CDR2 SMNVEV (reference sequence). V was shortened by 8 bases and J by 3 bases, with 8 bases between the two germline ends. The CDR3: CASGFLYEQYF. CDR3 DNA sequence: TGTGCCAGCGGGTTTCTCTACGAGCAGTACTTC.

The rearrangement uses TRBV11-2 and TRBJ1-3; the D gene is possibly TRBD1 (5 bases). The CDR3 covers 17 residues. Trimming left V 0 bases short and J 0 bases short, with 12 bases between. Germline loops: CDR1 SGHAT, CDR2 FQNNGV. The CDR3 sequence: CASSLDLMRGSGNTIYF. For the CDR3, the DNA is TGTGCCAGCAGCTTAGATCTAATGAGGGGCTCTGGAAACACCATATATTTT.

V is TRBV24-1 and J is TRBJ2-2; D is undetermined. V was pared by 5 bases and J by 3 bases, with 3 bases between. Per germline, CDR1 KGHDR and CDR2 SFDVKD. This CDR3 spans 12 amino acids. CDR3 sequence: CATSGYTGELFF. In nucleotides, the CDR3 is TGTGCCACCAGTGGATACACCGGGGAGCTGTTTTTT.

Of note for this clone: This same CDR3 is encoded by further DNA sequences in the sample. J is TRBJ2-5 and V is TRBV5-1, with 9 bases aligning to TRBD1. Trimming removed 2 bases from V and 2 bases from J; junction bases left unmatched: 4. Per the germline V gene, CDR1 is SGHRS and CDR2 is YFSETQ. This CDR3 contains 15 residues. CDR3 bases: TGCGCCAGCAGCTTTGGGACAGGGCTACAAGAGACCCAGTACTTC. Encoded protein: CASSFGTGLQETQYF.

The chain joins TRBV2 to TRBJ2-3; D remains unclear. Deletions cut 7 bases from V and 5 bases from J, with 16 bases between. The CDR3 has 14 amino acids. Germline V gives CDR1 SNHLY, CDR2 FYNNEI. The CDR3 reads CASIQDSNRDTQYF. CDR3 nucleotides: TGTGCCAGCATCCAGGATAGTAACCGAGATACGCAGTATTTT.

This clone came up a few times. The chain employs TRBV6-5 and TRBJ2-7; TRBD1 agrees at 7 bases. CDR3 length: 12 residues. Trimming took 8 bases from V and 3 from J; bases not matched to a gene: 4. Per the germline V gene, CDR1 is MNHEY and CDR2 is SVGAGI. The CDR3 spells CASWGQNYEQYF. The CDR3 nucleotides read TGTGCCAGCTGGGGACAGAACTACGAGCAGTACTTC.

This sequence joins TRBV7-9 and TRBJ1-1; no clear D. CDR3 length equals 13 residues. Germline loops: CDR1 SEHNR, CDR2 FQNEAQ (reference sequence). The ends were cut back, 0 bases at V and 6 bases at J, with 8 bases in the middle. The CDR3 loop reads CASSLAGGAEAFF. In DNA, the CDR3 is TGTGCCAGCAGCTTAGCCGGTGGGGCTGAAGCTTTCTTT. The variable domain in full, with the rest retrieved from reference TRBV7-9 and TRBJ1-1, is DTGVSQNPRHKITKRGQNVTFRCDPISEHNRLYWYRQTLGQGPEFLTYFQNEAQLEKSRLLSDRFSAERPKGSFSTLEIQRTEQGDSAMYLCASSLAGGAEAFFGQGTRLTVV.

The J gene is TRBJ2-3, the V gene TRBV4-1; D call uncertain. V was shortened by 3 bases and J by 1 base, with 11 bases between the two germline ends. CDR1 and CDR2 from the germline V gene are MGHRA and YSYEKL. This CDR3 comprises 15 residues. This CDR3 is CASSQALPRTDTQYF. The CDR3 bases are TGCGCCAGCAGCCAGGCCCTCCCCCGCACAGATACGCAGTATTTT.

This clone was seen once. The genes are TRBV7-9 and TRBJ1-2, with 7 bases fitting TRBD1. Looked up from germline, CDR1 is SEHNR and CDR2 is FQNEAQ (reference sequence). CDR3 length equals 14 residues. V dropped 7 bases and J dropped 2; count of bases not matched to a gene: 7. The CDR3 loop is CASTRQGQNYGYTF. The CDR3 nucleotides are TGTGCCAGCACCCGACAGGGTCAAAACTATGGCTACACCTTC.

This clone has just one count. The CDR3 sequence: CASSMGTGMNTEAFF. CDR3 in DNA: TGTGCCAGTAGTATGGGGACAGGGATGAACACTGAAGCTTTCTTT. This chain joins TRBV19 and TRBJ1-1, with 9 bases aligning to TRBD1. Unmatched junction bases numbered 2, after V lost 3 bases and J lost 0 bases. The CDR3 totals 15 residues. The germline gives CDR1 LNHDA, CDR2 SQIVND (reference sequence).

This clone was observed a single time. V usage is TRBV7-9 and J usage is TRBJ2-5; D may be TRBD1 or TRBD2 (5 bases each). The CDR3 extends over 15 amino acids. Germline CDR1 reads SEHNR; CDR2 reads FQNEAQ (reference sequence). Trimming removed 3 bases from V and 4 bases from J, with 15 bases in between. In DNA form, the CDR3 reads TGTGCCAGCAGCTTGTTTCTGGAGAGGGGAGAGACCCAGTACTTC. Its protein product is CASSLFLERGETQYF.

Concerning this clone: This sample includes further DNA sequences coding for the same CDR3. The chain has TRBV29-1 and TRBJ2-2; D is possibly TRBD1 (6 bases). The length of the CDR3 is 14 residues. Germline V CDR1 and CDR2: SQVTM, ANQGSEA. V was shortened by 3 bases and J by 1 base, with 9 bases between the two germline ends. CDR3 sequence reads: CSVDRGLNTGELFF. DNA of the CDR3: TGCAGCGTTGACAGGGGCCTGAACACCGGGGAGCTGTTTTTT.